The clone carrying this TCR beta chain has a count of ten or more. Its target is not known. The CDR3 contains 13 residues. CDR1 SQVTM and CDR2 ANQGSEA come from the germline V gene. The V and J ends lost 3 bases and 5 bases respectively, with 10 bases between them. The data stem from a study of T cells after yellow fever vaccination. Study results and caveats: Relatively few clonotypes were ones that appeared in both CD4 and CD8 compartments. Subsequent booster samples again held most clones from primary vaccination (roughly 95% CD4, 85% to 90% CD8). A faster peak, day 5 versus 15, was reached by the weaker secondary response.

TCR cDNA, made by 5'RACE template switching, carried an added universal primer site and UMIs. Each CDR3 protein is one row after TCRdb ran MiXCR on the 5' RACE reads. The sample carries around 180,000 distinct CDR3 sequences, about 6% recorded once. This sample comprised CD4+ T cells sorted from PBMCs, obtained on the day of the first yellow fever vaccination. The genes are TRBV29-1 and TRBJ2-2; possibly TRBD1 or TRBD2 for D (6 bases each). The TCR comes from a man between 18 and 29 years old who received the YFV17D yellow fever vaccine. The chain's CDR3 is CSVDRGRTGELFF. Here the CDR3 DNA reads TGCAGCGTTGACCGGGGGCGAACCGGGGAGCTGTTTTTT.